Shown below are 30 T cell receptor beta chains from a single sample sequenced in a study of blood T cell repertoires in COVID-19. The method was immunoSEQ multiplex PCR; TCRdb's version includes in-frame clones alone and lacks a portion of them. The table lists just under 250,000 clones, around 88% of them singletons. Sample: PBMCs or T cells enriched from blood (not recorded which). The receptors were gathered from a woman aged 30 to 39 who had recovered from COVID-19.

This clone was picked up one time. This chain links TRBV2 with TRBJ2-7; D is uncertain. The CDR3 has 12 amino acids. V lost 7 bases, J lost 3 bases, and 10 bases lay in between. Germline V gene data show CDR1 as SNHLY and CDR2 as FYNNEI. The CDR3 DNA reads TGTGCCAGCAATCTAGGAGTCTACGAGCAGTACTTC. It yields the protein CASNLGVYEQYF.

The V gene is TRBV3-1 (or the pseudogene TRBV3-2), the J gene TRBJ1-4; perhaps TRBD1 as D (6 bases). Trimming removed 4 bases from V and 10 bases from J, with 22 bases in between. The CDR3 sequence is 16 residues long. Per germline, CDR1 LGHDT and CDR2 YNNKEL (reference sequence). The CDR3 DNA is TGTGCCAGCAGCCTGGGAGGGGCTGGGGGGCTGGGAAAACTGTTTTTT. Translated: CASSLGGAGGLGKLFF.

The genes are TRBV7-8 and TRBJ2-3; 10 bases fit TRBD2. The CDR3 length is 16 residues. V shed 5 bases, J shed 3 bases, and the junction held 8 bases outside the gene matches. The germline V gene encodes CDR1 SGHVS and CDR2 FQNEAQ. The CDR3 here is CASSNSGRAVTDTQYF. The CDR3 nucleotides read TGTGCCAGCAGCAACAGCGGGAGGGCCGTGACAGATACGCAGTATTTT.

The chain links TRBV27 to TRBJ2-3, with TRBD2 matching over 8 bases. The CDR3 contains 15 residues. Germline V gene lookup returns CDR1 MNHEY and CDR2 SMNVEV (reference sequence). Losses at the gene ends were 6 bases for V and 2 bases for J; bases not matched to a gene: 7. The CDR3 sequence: CASSLAGTVTDTQYF. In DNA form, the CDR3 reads TGTGCCAGCAGCTTAGCGGGAACGGTCACAGATACGCAGTATTTT.

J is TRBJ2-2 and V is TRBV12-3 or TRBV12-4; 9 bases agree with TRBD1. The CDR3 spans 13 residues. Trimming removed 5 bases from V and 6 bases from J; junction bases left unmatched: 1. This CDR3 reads CASSTGGSGELFF. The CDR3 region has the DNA TGTGCCAGCAGTACAGGGGGCTCCGGGGAGCTGTTTTTT.

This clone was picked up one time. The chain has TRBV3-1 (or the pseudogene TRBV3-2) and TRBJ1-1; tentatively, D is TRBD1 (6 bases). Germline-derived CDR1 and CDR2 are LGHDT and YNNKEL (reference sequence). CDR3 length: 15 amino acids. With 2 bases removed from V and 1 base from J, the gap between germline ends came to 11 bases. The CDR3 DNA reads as TGTGCCAGCAGCCAATTGGACAGACCGAACACTGAAGCTTTCTTT. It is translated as CASSQLDRPNTEAFF.

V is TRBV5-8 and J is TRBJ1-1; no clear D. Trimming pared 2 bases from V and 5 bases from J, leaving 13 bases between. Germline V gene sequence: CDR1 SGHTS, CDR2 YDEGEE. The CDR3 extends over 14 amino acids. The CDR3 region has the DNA TGTGCCAGCAGCTTAGCCGGGGATACAACTGAAGCTTTCTTT. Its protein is CASSLAGDTTEAFF.

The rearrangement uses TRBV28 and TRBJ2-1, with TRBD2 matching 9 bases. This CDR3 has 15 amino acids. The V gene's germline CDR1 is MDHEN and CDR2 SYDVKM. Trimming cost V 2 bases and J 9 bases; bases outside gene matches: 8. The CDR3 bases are TGTGCCAGCAGTTTAGCTAGCGGGAACGGCGGTGAGCAGTTCTTC. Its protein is CASSLASGNGGEQFF.

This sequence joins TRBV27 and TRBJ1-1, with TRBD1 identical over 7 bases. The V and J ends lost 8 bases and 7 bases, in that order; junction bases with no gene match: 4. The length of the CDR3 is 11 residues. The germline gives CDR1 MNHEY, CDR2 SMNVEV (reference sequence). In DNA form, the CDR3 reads TGTGCCAGCGGCCAGGGGGATGAAGCTTTCTTT. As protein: CASGQGDEAFF.

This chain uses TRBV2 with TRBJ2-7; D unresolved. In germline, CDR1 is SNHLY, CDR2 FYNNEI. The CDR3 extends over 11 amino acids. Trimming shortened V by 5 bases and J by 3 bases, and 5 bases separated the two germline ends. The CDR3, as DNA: TGTGCCAGCAGTCCTTACTACGAGCAGTACTTC. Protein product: CASSPYYEQYF. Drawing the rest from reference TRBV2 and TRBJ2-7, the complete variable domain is EPEVTQTPSHQVTQMGQEVILRCVPISNHLYFYWYRQILGQKVEFLVSFYNNEISEKSEIFDDQFSVERPDGSNFTLKIRSTKLEDSAMYFCASSPYYEQYFGPGTRLTVT.

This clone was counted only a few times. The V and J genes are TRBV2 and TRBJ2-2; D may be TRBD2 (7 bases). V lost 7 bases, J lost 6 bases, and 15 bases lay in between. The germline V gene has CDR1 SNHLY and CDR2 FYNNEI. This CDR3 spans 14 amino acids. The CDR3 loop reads CASNYRGASGELFF. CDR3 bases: TGTGCCAGCAACTATCGGGGGGCATCCGGGGAGCTGTTTTTT.

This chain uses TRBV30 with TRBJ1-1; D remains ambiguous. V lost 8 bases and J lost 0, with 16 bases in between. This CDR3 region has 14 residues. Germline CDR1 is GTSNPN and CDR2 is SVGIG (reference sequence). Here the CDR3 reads CAGNQVEMNTEAFF. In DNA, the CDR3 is TGTGCCGGAAACCAGGTCGAGATGAACACTGAAGCTTTCTTT.

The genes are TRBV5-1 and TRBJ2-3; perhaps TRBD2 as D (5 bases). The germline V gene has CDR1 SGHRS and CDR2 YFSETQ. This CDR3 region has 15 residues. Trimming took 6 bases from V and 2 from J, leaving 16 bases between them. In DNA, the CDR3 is TGCGCCAGCAACGTTAAAGGCGGGCTCACAGATACGCAGTATTTT. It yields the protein CASNVKGGLTDTQYF. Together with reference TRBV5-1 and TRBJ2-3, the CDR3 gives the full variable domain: KAGVTQTPRYLIKTRGQQVTLSCSPISGHRSVSWYQQTPGQGLQFLFEYFSETQRNKGNFPGRFSGRQFSNSRSEMNVSTLELGDSALYLCASNVKGGLTDTQYFGPGTRLTVL.

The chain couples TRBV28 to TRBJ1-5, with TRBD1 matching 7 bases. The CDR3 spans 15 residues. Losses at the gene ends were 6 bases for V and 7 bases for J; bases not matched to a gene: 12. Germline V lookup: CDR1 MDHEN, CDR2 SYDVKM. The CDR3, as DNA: TGTGCCAGCAGAGAGCTTCGGGACAGTTTACAGCCCCAGCATTTT. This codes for CASRELRDSLQPQHF.

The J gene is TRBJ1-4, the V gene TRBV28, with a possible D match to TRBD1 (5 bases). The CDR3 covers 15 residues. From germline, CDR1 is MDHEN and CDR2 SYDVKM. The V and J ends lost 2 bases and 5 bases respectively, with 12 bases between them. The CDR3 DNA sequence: TGTGCCAGCAGTTTAGGCACAGGTAGGAATGAAAAACTGTTTTTT. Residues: CASSLGTGRNEKLFF.

In DNA form, the CDR3 reads TGTGCCAGCAGTGGGACTAGCGGGAGGAGCTCCTACAATGAGCAGTTCTTC. Amino acids: CASSGTSGRSSYNEQFF. The rearrangement joins TRBV6-2 or TRBV6-3 to TRBJ2-1; 15 nucleotides line up with TRBD2. The germline CDR1 and CDR2 sequences are MNHEY and SVGEGT. The J segment lost 0 bases and the V segment lost 5 bases, leaving 2 bases of the junction unmatched. The CDR3 is 17 residues long.

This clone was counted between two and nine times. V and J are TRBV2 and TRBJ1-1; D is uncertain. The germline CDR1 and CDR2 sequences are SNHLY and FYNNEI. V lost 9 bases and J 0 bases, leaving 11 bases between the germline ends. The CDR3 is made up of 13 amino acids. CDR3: CARRRALNTEAFF. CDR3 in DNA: TGTGCCAGACGGAGAGCGCTGAACACTGAAGCTTTCTTT.

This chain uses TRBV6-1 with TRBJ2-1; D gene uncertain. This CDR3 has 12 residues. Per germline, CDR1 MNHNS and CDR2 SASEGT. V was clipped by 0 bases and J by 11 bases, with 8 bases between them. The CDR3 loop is CASSEATTQQFF. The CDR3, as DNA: TGTGCCAGCAGTGAAGCGACGACTCAGCAGTTCTTC.

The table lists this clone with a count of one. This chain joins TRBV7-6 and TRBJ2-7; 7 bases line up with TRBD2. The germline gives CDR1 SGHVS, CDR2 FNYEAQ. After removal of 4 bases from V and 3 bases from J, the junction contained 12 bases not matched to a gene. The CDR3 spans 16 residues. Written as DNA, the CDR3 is TGTGCCAGCAGCTACCACCCAGCGGGACTACACTACGAGCAGTACTTC. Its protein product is CASSYHPAGLHYEQYF.

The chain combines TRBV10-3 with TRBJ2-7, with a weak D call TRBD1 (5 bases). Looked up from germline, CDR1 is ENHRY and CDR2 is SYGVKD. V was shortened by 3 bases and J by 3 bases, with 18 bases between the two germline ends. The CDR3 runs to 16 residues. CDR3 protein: CAISEKSGQTFYEQYF. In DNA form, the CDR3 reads TGTGCCATCAGTGAAAAGTCAGGGCAAACATTCTACGAGCAGTACTTC.

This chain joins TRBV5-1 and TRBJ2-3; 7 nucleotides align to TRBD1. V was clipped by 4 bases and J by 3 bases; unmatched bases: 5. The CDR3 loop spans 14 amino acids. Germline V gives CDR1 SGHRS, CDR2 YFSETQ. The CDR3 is CASSNDRETDTQYF. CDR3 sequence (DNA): TGCGCCAGCAGCAACGACAGGGAGACAGATACGCAGTATTTT.

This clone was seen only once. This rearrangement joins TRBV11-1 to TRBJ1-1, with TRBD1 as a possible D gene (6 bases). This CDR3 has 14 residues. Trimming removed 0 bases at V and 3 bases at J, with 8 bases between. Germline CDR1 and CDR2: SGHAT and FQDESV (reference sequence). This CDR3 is CASSLAAGDTEAFF. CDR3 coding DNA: TGTGCCAGCAGCTTAGCGGCAGGGGACACTGAAGCTTTCTTT.

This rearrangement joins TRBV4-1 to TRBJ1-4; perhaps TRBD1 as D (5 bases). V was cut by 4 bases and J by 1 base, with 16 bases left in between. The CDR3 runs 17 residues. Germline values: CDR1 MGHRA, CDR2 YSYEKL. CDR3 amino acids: CASSLWPKGVTNEKLFF. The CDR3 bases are TGCGCCAGCAGCCTCTGGCCGAAAGGGGTAACTAATGAAAAACTGTTTTTT.

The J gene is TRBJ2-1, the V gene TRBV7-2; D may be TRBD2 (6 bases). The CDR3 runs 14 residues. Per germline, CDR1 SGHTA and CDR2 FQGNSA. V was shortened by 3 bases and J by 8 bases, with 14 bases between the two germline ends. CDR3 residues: CASSLQTRSHEQFF. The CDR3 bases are TGTGCCAGCAGCTTGCAGACTAGATCACATGAGCAGTTCTTC.

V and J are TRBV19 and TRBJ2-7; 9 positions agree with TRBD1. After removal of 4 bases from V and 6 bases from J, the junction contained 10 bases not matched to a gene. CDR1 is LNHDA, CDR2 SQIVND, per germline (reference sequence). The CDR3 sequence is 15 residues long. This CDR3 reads CASSTFGTGLIEQYF. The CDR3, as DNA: TGTGCCAGTAGTACCTTCGGGACAGGGCTGATCGAGCAGTACTTC.

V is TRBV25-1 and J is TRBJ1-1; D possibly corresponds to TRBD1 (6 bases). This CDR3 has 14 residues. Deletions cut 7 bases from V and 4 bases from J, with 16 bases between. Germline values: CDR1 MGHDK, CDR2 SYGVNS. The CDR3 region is CASTSGARITEAFF. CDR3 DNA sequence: TGTGCCAGCACCTCAGGGGCGCGAATCACTGAAGCTTTCTTT.

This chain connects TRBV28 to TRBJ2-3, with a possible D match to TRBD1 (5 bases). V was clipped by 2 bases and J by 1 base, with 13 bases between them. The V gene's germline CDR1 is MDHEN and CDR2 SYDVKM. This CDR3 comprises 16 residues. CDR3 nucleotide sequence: TGTGCCAGCAGTTTAGATGGGGCACCTGGCACAGATACGCAGTATTTT. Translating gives CASSLDGAPGTDTQYF.

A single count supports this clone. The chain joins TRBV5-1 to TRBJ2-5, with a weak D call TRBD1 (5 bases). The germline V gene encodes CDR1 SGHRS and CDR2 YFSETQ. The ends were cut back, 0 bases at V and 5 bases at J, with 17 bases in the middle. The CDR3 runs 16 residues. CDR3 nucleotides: TGCGCCAGCAGCTTGGCCGGGTCAGGGATGTATGAGACCCAGTACTTC. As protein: CASSLAGSGMYETQYF.

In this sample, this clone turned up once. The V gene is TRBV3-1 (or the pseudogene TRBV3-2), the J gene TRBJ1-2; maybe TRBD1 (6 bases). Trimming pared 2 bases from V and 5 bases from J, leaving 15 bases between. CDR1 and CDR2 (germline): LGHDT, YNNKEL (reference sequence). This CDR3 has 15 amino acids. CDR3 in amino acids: CASSQTRGAGYGYTF. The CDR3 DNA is TGTGCCAGCAGCCAAACCCGGGGGGCGGGATATGGCTACACCTTC.

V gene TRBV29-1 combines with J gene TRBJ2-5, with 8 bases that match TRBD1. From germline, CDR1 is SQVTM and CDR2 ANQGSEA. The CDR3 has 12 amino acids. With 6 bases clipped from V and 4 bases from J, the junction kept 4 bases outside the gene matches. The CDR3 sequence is CSVQGVGETQYF. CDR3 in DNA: TGCAGCGTACAGGGGGTTGGAGAGACCCAGTACTTC.